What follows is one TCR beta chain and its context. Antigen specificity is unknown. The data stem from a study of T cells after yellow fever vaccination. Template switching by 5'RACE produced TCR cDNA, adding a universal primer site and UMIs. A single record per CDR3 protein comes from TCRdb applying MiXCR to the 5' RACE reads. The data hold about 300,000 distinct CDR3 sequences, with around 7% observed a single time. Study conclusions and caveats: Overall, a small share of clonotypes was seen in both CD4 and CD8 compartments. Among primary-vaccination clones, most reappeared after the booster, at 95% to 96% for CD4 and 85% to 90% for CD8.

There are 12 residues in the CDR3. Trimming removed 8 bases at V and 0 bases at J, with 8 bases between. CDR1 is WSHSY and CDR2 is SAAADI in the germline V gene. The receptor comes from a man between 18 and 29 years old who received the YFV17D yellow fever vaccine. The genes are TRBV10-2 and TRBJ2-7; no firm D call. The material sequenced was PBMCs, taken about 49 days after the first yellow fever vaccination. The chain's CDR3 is CASVGDSYEQYF. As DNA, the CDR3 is TGCGCCAGCGTGGGTGACTCCTACGAGCAGTACTTC.